The rows below give T cell receptor beta chains drawn from one sample of a study of cytomegalovirus exposure and HLA in healthy donors. The protocol was immunoSEQ multiplex PCR, while the TCRdb copy is restricted to in-frame clones and leaves out a portion. The sample table sets out approximately 34,000 clones. Material: PBMCs. The receptors come from a woman in her thirties or forties in good health and CMV-seropositive. Each CDR3 is given with its conserved first and last residue. Each record gives: V gene, CDR3 protein.

TRBV6-5,CASSCRDRICEQYF
TRBV28,CASSLLNRGHGYTF
TRBV27,CASSSRGRPDTQYF
TRBV10-2,CASSEIPEGGYGYTF
TRBV5-1,CASSSPGNEQFF
TRBV9,CASSVEAGSNYGYTF
TRBV18,CASSERAISGNTIYF
TRBV7-3,CASSHRGGQETQYF
TRBV6-1,CASSEGTSVLETQYF
TRBV7-9,CASSLVLWANPQETQYF
TRBV11-1,CASSLLVRTGELFF
TRBV5-1,CASSLEGTGGHEQYF
TRBV5-1,CASSYIAGPTDTQYF
TRBV19,CASSIDYGEGGPQHF
TRBV4-1,CASSQDLFGLIKGSSPLHF
TRBV7-2,CASSLIDRGGGYTF
TRBV28,CASSLQRDSPHEQYF
TRBV19,CASSMVLASGGAYQETQYF
TRBV28,CASSLLGQTEAFF
TRBV11-3,CASSPPGQGNEQFF
TRBV27,CASSLRGNYEQYF
TRBV6-5,CASRPLTAHEQYF
TRBV11-2,CASSSTRAGNTIYF
TRBV18,CASSPEQGVEQYF
TRBV4-2,CASSQGLLARTAHSGNTIYF
TRBV7-9,CASSLGTYEQYF
TRBV27,CASSLKGWNYGYTF
TRBV7-8,CASSLVGTNFNEQFF
TRBV5-4,CASSPRTGGKETQYF
TRBV29-1,CSVLMGGGADNEQFF
TRBV18,CASSRARGNDEQFF
TRBV15,CATSRMGQGAGGANVLTF
TRBV19,CATKAAGYGNTEAFF
TRBV23-1,CASSPGQGKETQYF
TRBV28,CASAGPYHEQYF
TRBV5-1,CASSPRTGRETQYF
TRBV19,CASSIWAGGMNTEAFF
TRBV30,CAWRDTGWPNTF
TRBV7-8,CASSVDRVSSTYEQYF
TRBV6-1,CASTDSTGFNQPQHF
TRBV4-1,CASSQDGGGINEQFF
TRBV19,CASRVNFYTEAFF
TRBV5-5,CASSKSSGGETQYF
TRBV5-8,CASSPSAGQWNTEAFF
TRBV5-1,CASSLGGQGGGEQYF
TRBV5-4,CASSLAREETQYF
TRBV19,CASSMVDREISNEQFF
TRBV5-4,CASSSPQQDFETQYF
TRBV4-1,CASSQDPNTGELFF
TRBV4-1,CASRLALAPTDTQYF
TRBV4-3,CASSQGRNTGELFF
TRBV19,CASNPGTGGIQPQHF
TRBV9,CASSRGGTYNEQFF
TRBV29-1,CSVEGDSAYEQYF
TRBV4-1,CASSRNQRAFF
TRBV6-1,CASTPGQGNYEQYF